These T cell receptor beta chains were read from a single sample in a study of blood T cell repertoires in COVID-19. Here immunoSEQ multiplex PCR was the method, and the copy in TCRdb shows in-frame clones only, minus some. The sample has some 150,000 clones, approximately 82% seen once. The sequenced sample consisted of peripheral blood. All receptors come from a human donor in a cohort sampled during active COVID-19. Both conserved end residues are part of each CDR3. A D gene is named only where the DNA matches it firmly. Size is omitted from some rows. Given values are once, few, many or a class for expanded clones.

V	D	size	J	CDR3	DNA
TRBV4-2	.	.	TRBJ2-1	CASSQVGTSNYNEQFF	TGTGCCAGCAGCCAAGTAGGGACTTCGAACTACAATGAGCAGTTCTTC
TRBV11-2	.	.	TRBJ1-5	CASSEAEYQPQHF	TGTGCCAGCAGCGAGGCCGAATATCAGCCCCAGCATTTT
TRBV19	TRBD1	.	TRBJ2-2	CASGTGGITGELFF	TGTGCCAGTGGGACAGGGGGCATCACCGGGGAGCTGTTTTTT
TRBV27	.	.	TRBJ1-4	CASSPREGVTEKLFF	TGTGCCAGCAGTCCACGTGAGGGGGTTACTGAAAAACTGTTTTTT
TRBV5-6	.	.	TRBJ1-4	CASSFWIGVSSTEKLFF	TGTGCCAGCAGCTTTTGGATAGGGGTATCTAGTACGGAAAAACTGTTTTTT
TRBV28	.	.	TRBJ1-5	CASMGGRWQPQHF	TGTGCCAGCATGGGGGGGCGGTGGCAGCCCCAGCATTTT
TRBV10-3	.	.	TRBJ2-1	CAISRDEGDEQFF	TGTGCCATCAGCCGGGACGAGGGGGATGAGCAGTTCTTC
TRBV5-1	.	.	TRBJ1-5	CASSPQPQVQPQHF	TGCGCCAGCAGCCCTCAGCCTCAGGTGCAGCCCCAGCATTTT
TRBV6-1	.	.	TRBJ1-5	CASSGTSGDRPPGAQHF	TGTGCCAGCAGTGGAACGAGCGGAGACAGGCCCCCCGGGGCCCAGCATTTT
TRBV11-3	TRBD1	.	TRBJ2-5	CASSTGVAETQYF	TGTGCCAGCTCAACAGGGGTAGCGGAGACCCAGTACTTC
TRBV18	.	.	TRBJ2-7	CASSPVTVSYEQYF	TGTGCCAGCTCACCAGTTACAGTCTCCTACGAGCAGTACTTC
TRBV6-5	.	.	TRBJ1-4	CASSPAGDEKLFF	TGTGCCAGCAGTCCCGCAGGGGATGAAAAACTGTTTTTT
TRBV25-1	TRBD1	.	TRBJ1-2	CASSEFGQDYGYTF	TGTGCCAGCAGTGAATTCGGACAGGACTATGGCTACACCTTC
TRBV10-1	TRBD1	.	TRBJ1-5	CASTSPPGQKTHQPQHF	TGCGCCAGCACCAGCCCCCCGGGACAGAAGACTCATCAGCCCCAGCATTTT
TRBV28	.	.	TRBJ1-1	CASSLDRNTEAFF	TGTGCCAGCAGTTTGGACAGGAACACTGAAGCTTTCTTT
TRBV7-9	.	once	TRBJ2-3	CASSLGTLDTQYF	TGTGCCAGCAGCTTAGGGACTTTAGATACGCAGTATTTT
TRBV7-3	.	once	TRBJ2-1	CASSQYTRDEQFF	TGTGCCAGCAGTCAATACACTAGAGATGAGCAGTTCTTC
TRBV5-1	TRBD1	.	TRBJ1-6	CASSLAGDRALSPLHF	TGCGCCAGCAGCTTGGCCGGCGACAGGGCGTTGTCACCCCTCCACTTT
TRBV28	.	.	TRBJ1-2	CASSQTGPNYGYTF	TGTGCCAGCAGTCAGACAGGACCTAACTATGGCTACACCTTC
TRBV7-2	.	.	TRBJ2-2	CASSLRLANTGELFF	TGTGCCAGCAGCTTGCGTCTAGCGAACACCGGGGAGCTGTTTTTT
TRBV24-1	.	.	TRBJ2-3	CATSDSGLDTQYF	TGTGCCACCAGTGATTCAGGGTTGGATACGCAGTATTTT
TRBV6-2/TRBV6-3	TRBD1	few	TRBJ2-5	CASSSGRGLGETQYF	TGTGCCAGCAGTTCCGGCAGGGGGCTTGGAGAGACCCAGTACTTC
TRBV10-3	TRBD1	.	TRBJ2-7	CAITPGTGSGEQYF	TGTGCCATCACTCCCGGGACAGGATCGGGGGAGCAGTACTTC
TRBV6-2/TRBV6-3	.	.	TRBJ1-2	CASSWGRGSYTF	TGTGCCAGCAGTTGGGGGCGAGGGAGCTACACCTTC
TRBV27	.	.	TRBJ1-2	CASSPKAGRNYGYTF	TGTGCCAGCAGCCCTAAAGCGGGGCGGAACTATGGCTACACCTTC
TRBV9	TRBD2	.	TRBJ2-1	CASSVDGRTNEQFF	TGTGCCAGCAGCGTTGACGGGAGGACTAATGAGCAGTTCTTC
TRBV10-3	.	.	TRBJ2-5	CAISRGFRETQYF	TGTGCCATCAGTCGGGGGTTTCGGGAGACCCAGTACTTC
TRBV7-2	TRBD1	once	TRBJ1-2	CASSTATGSVRGYTF	TGTGCCAGCAGCACTGCGACAGGGTCGGTGCGTGGCTACACCTTC
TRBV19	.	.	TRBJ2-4	CASSEERKNIQYF	TGTGCCAGTAGTGAAGAGAGGAAAAACATTCAGTACTTC
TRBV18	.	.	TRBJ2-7	CASSPPSRSYEQYF	TGTGCCAGCTCACCACCGAGTAGATCCTACGAGCAGTACTTC
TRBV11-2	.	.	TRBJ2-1	CASSLTGLGTQSNNEQFF	TGTGCCAGCAGCTTAACTGGTCTTGGGACACAGAGCAACAATGAGCAGTTCTTC
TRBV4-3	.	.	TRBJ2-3	CASSQDFSGGDTQYF	TGCGCCAGCAGCCAAGATTTCAGCGGTGGAGATACGCAGTATTTT
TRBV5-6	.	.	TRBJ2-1	CASNPRPASGYNEQFF	TGTGCCAGCAACCCCCGCCCCGCTTCGGGTTACAATGAGCAGTTCTTC
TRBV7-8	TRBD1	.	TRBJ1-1	CASSLGDRTPEAFF	TGTGCCAGCAGCTTGGGGGACAGGACCCCTGAAGCTTTCTTT
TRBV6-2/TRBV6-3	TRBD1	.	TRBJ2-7	CASSYWDRVEQYF	TGTGCCAGCAGTTACTGGGACAGGGTCGAGCAGTACTTC
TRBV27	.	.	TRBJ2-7	CASSLYSMGPGVEQYF	TGTGCCAGCAGTTTATACTCTATGGGTCCCGGGGTCGAGCAGTACTTC
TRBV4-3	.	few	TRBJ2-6	CASAGDSSGANVLTF	TGCGCCAGCGCAGGAGACAGCTCTGGGGCCAACGTCCTGACTTTC
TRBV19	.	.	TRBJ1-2	CASTQARDIDYGYTF	TGTGCCAGTACCCAGGCCAGGGACATTGACTATGGCTACACCTTC
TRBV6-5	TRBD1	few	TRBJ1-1	CASSYTGQGAEAFF	TGTGCCAGCAGTTACACCGGACAGGGGGCTGAAGCTTTCTTT
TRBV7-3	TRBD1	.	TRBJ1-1	CASSLMGQGEEAFF	TGTGCCAGCAGCTTAATGGGACAGGGGGAGGAAGCTTTCTTT
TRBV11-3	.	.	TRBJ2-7	CASSFRQDGSPQYF	TGTGCCAGCAGCTTTCGCCAAGACGGGTCCCCGCAGTACTTC
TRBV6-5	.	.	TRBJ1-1	CASSSRGWTEAFF	TGTGCCAGCAGTTCGCGGGGTTGGACTGAAGCTTTCTTT